This T cell receptor beta chain was documented in a study of blood T cell repertoires in COVID-19. About the study: The origin of the acute and convalescent COVID-19 samples was the United States, Italy and Spain. T cells, B-cell-depleted T cells, or PBMCs supplied cDNA or gDNA.

This clone was recorded once. Per the original data handling: Nucleated cell counts were estimated from reference gene primer amplification. Using immunoSEQ multiplex PCR, the repertoire was profiled, and TCRdb retains in-frame clones only, with some absent. The DNA was the basis for D and trimming; V, J and clone size are from that table. The table has some 180,000 clones, around 85% seen once. Trimming left V 1 base short and J 2 bases short, with 7 bases between. The CDR3 contains 14 residues. Looked up from germline, CDR1 is SGDLS and CDR2 is YYNGEE. Sequenced input: peripheral blood. The genes are TRBV9 and TRBJ2-1; D possibly corresponds to TRBD1 (5 bases). The clonotype comes from an older man with active or convalescent COVID-19. The CDR3 nucleotides are TGTGCCAGCAGCGTACAGGGCGCCTACAATGAGCAGTTCTTC. It is translated as CASSVQGAYNEQFF.